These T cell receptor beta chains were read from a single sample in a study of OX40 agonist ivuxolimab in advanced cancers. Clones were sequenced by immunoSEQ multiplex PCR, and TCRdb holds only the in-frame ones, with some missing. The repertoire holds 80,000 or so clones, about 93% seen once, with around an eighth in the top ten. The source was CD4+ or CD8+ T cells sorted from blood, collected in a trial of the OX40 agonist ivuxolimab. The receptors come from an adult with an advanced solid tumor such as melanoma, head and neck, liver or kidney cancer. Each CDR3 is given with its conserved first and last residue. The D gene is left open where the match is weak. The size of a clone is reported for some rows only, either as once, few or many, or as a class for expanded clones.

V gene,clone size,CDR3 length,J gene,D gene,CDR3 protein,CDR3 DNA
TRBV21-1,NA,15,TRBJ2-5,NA,CASSPREQLQETQYF,TGTGCCAGCAGCCCCAGGGAACAACTGCAAGAGACCCAGTACTTC
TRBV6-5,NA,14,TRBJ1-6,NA,CASSYDGLNSPLHF,TGTGCCAGCAGTTACGACGGTCTGAATTCACCCCTCCACTTT
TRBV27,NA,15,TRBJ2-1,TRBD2,CASSPRTSGKVEQFF,TGTGCCAGCAGTCCACGGACTAGCGGGAAGGTTGAGCAGTTCTTC
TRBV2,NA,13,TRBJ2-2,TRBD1,CASRDRVTGELFF,TGTGCCAGCAGGGACAGGGTCACCGGGGAGCTGTTTTTT
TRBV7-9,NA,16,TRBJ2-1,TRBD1,CASSLVNYLTGYEQFF,TGTGCCAGCAGCTTAGTTAACTACTTGACAGGGTATGAGCAGTTCTTC
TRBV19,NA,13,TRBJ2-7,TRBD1,CATGWGTEYEQYF,TGTGCCACCGGATGGGGGACAGAGTACGAGCAGTACTTC
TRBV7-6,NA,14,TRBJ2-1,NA,CASSLRGSNNEQFF,TGTGCCAGCAGCTTACGGGGCAGTAACAATGAGCAGTTCTTC
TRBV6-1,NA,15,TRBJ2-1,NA,CASSEDGSSYNEQFF,TGTGCCAGCAGTGAAGACGGTAGCTCCTACAATGAGCAGTTCTTC
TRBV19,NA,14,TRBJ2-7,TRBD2,CASRLAGASYEQYF,TGTGCCAGTAGGTTAGCGGGAGCCTCCTACGAGCAGTACTTC
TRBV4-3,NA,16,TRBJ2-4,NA,CASSQESAGPTNIQYF,TGCGCCAGCAGCCAAGAATCGGCAGGGCCGACAAACATTCAGTACTTC
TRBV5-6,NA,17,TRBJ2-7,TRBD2,CASSGKTSGAVSYEQYF,TGTGCCAGCAGCGGAAAGACTAGCGGGGCCGTCTCCTACGAGCAGTACTTC
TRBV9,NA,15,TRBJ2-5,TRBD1,CASSGGQGAGETQYF,TGTGCCAGCAGCGGCGGACAGGGGGCGGGCGAGACCCAGTACTTC
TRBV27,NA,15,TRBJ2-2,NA,CASSLGGASTGELFF,TGTGCCAGCAGTCTAGGGGGGGCGAGCACCGGGGAGCTGTTTTTT
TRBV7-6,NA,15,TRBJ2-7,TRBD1,CASSQGQGFSYEQYF,TGTGCCAGCAGCCAGGGACAGGGATTCTCCTACGAGCAGTACTTC
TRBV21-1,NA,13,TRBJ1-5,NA,CASSTKGTKPQHF,TGTGCCAGCAGCACAAAAGGCACTAAGCCCCAGCATTTT
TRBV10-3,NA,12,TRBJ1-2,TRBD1,CAISERGTEDNF,TGTGCCATCAGTGAAAGGGGGACAGAAGACAACTTC
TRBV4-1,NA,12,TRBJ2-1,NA,CASSQERGEQFF,TGCGCCAGCAGCCAAGAGCGTGGGGAGCAGTTCTTC
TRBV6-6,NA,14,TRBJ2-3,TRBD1,CASSRQGGTDTQYF,TGTGCCAGCAGTCGACAGGGTGGGACAGATACGCAGTATTTT
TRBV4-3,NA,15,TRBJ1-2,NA,CASSQERGVGYGYTF,TGCGCCAGCAGCCAAGAACGAGGGGTTGGCTATGGCTACACCTTC
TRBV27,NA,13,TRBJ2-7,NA,CASSFRRTYEQYF,TGTGCCAGCAGTTTCCGGCGGACCTACGAGCAGTACTTC
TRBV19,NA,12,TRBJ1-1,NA,CASSIYGMEAFF,TGTGCCAGTAGTATATATGGGATGGAAGCTTTCTTT
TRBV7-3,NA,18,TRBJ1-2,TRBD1,CASSSTGTGGPVDYGYTF,TGTGCCAGCAGCAGTACCGGGACAGGGGGCCCTGTGGACTATGGCTACACCTTC
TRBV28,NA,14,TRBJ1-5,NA,CASSQDRQNQPQHF,TGTGCCAGCAGTCAAGACAGACAAAATCAGCCCCAGCATTTT
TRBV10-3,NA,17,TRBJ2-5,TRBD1,CAISESILGTGQETQYF,TGTGCCATCAGTGAGTCAATCCTCGGGACAGGCCAAGAGACCCAGTACTTC
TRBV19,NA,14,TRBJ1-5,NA,CASSTGPSNQPQHF,TGTGCCAGTAGTACCGGGCCTAGCAATCAGCCCCAGCATTTT
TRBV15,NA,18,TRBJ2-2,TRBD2,CATSPAASGGAWTGELFF,TGTGCCACCAGCCCAGCGGCTAGCGGGGGGGCATGGACCGGGGAGCTGTTTTTT
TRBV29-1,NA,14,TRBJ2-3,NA,CSVQVRPSTDTQYF,TGCAGCGTTCAGGTTCGTCCTAGCACAGATACGCAGTATTTT
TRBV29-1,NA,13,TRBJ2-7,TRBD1,CSVRTGGPYEQYF,TGCAGCGTGAGGACAGGGGGACCCTACGAGCAGTACTTC
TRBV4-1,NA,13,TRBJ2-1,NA,CASSLPPSNEQFF,TGCGCCAGCAGCCTCCCCCCAAGCAATGAGCAGTTCTTC
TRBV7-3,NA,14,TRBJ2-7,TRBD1,CASSLGQGAYEQYF,TGTGCCAGCAGCTTAGGCCAGGGGGCCTACGAGCAGTACTTC
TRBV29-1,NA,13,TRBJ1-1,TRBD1,CSVGRQGETEAFF,TGCAGCGTGGGGCGACAGGGGGAGACTGAAGCTTTCTTT
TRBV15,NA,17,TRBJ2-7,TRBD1,CATSRELPGQGLGEQYF,TGTGCCACCAGCAGAGAGCTCCCGGGACAGGGGTTAGGCGAGCAGTACTTC
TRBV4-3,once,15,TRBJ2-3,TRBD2,CASSQDRDYPDTQYF,TGCGCCAGCAGCCAAGATAGGGACTACCCAGATACGCAGTATTTT
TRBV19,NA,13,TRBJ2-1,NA,CASSIRINNEQFF,TGTGCCAGTAGTATACGGATCAACAATGAGCAGTTCTTC
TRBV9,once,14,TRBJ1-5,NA,CASSAAPAGQPQHF,TGTGCCAGCAGCGCTGCCCCAGCCGGTCAGCCCCAGCATTTT
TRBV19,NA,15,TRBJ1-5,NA,CASTPGIYSNQPQHF,TGTGCCAGTACCCCAGGGATTTATAGCAATCAGCCCCAGCATTTT
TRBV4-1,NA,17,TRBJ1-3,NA,CASSQDPPSSSGNTIYF,TGCGCCAGCAGCCAAGATCCCCCCTCCAGCTCTGGAAACACCATATATTTT
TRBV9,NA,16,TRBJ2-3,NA,CASSADGSMSTDTQYF,TGTGCCAGCAGCGCAGACGGGAGTATGAGCACAGATACGCAGTATTTT
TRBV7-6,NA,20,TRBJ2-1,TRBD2,CASSLSPGLAGGYSYNEQFF,TGTGCCAGCAGCCTCAGTCCGGGACTAGCGGGAGGCTACTCCTACAATGAGCAGTTCTTC
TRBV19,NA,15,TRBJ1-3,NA,CASSQVSFSGNTIYF,TGTGCCAGTAGCCAGGTCAGCTTCTCTGGAAACACCATATATTTT
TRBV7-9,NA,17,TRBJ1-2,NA,CASSFVVRDQRGNGYTF,TGTGCCAGCAGCTTTGTGGTCCGGGACCAAAGGGGGAATGGCTACACCTTC
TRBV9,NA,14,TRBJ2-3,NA,CASSVVGDGDTQYF,TGTGCCAGCAGCGTAGTGGGAGACGGGGATACGCAGTATTTT
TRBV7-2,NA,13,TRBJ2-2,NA,CASSPPDTGELFF,TGTGCCAGCAGTCCCCCAGACACCGGGGAGCTGTTTTTT
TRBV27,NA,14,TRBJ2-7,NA,CASSPSISSYEQYF,TGTGCCAGCAGTCCCAGCATCAGCTCCTACGAGCAGTACTTC
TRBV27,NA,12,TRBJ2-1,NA,CASSPNYNEQFF,TGTGCCAGCAGTCCCAACTACAATGAGCAGTTCTTC
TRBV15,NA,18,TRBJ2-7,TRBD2,CATSRALGPLAGPYEQYF,TGTGCCACCAGCAGAGCCCTCGGGCCCCTAGCGGGGCCCTACGAGCAGTACTTC
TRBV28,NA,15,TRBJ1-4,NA,CASSLLWENNEKLFF,TGTGCCAGCAGTTTGCTTTGGGAGAATAATGAAAAACTGTTTTTT
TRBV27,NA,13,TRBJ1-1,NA,CASSLGTGTEAFF,TGTGCCAGCAGTTTAGGGACGGGCACTGAAGCTTTCTTT
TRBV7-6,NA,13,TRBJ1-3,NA,CASSWGSGNTIYF,TGTGCCAGCTCCTGGGGCTCTGGAAACACCATATATTTT
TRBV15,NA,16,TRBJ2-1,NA,CATSTPLTSSYNEQFF,TGTGCCACCAGCACCCCCCTAACTAGCTCCTACAATGAGCAGTTCTTC
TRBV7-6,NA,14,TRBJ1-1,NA,CASGAGVVNTEAFF,TGTGCCAGCGGGGCAGGGGTCGTGAACACTGAAGCTTTCTTT
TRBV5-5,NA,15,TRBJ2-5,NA,CASIHHVRGQETQYF,TGTGCCAGCATCCACCACGTCCGGGGTCAAGAGACCCAGTACTTC
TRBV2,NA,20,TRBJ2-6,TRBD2,CASSGSTPGLGFSGANVLTF,TGTGCCAGCAGTGGTTCCACTCCGGGACTAGGGTTCTCTGGGGCCAACGTCCTGACTTTC
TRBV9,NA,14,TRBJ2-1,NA,CASSGDGTYNEQFF,TGTGCCAGCAGCGGGGATGGGACCTACAATGAGCAGTTCTTC
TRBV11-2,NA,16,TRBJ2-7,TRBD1,CASSLGMGQGGYEQYF,TGTGCCAGCAGCTTAGGAATGGGACAGGGCGGCTACGAGCAGTACTTC
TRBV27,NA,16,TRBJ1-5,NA,CASSLGRTVSNQPQHF,TGTGCCAGCAGTTTGGGCAGGACCGTTAGCAATCAGCCCCAGCATTTT
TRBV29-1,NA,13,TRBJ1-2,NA,CSVDPTSNYGYTF,TGCAGCGTTGACCCCACCTCTAACTATGGCTACACCTTC